Listed below are T cell receptor beta chains from one sample, sequenced in a study of blood T cell repertoires in COVID-19. TCRdb keeps only in-frame clones here, not all; method: immunoSEQ multiplex PCR. The sample shows around 40,000 clones, 88% of them seen only once. The sequenced sample consisted of peripheral blood. The receptors come from a human donor in a cohort sampled during active COVID-19. Each CDR3 is given without its conserved first and last residue. Part of the rows lack a size; the others show once, few, many or a class for expanded clones.

v_gene: TRBV24-1; j_gene: TRBJ1-1; abundance: NA; CDR3aa: ATSDVGGEAF
v_gene: TRBV7-2; j_gene: TRBJ1-2; abundance: once; CDR3aa: ASSPPRGQGAGGYT
v_gene: TRBV7-8; j_gene: TRBJ1-1; abundance: NA; CDR3aa: ASSLGARGRTEAF
v_gene: TRBV7-2; j_gene: TRBJ1-1; abundance: NA; CDR3aa: ASSFQGYPMNTEAF
v_gene: TRBV6-5; j_gene: TRBJ1-4; abundance: NA; CDR3aa: ASRGQLNEKLF
v_gene: TRBV10-3; j_gene: TRBJ1-6; abundance: NA; CDR3aa: AIREEQGGRSPLH
v_gene: TRBV19; j_gene: TRBJ1-5; abundance: NA; CDR3aa: ASETGGSNQPQH
v_gene: TRBV6-6; j_gene: TRBJ2-7; abundance: NA; CDR3aa: ASSTSGVYEQY
v_gene: TRBV12-3/TRBV12-4; j_gene: TRBJ2-7; abundance: few; CDR3aa: ASGGLKEQY
v_gene: TRBV3-1/TRBV3-2; j_gene: TRBJ1-5; abundance: NA; CDR3aa: ASSPGWGGNQPQH
v_gene: TRBV6-2/TRBV6-3; j_gene: TRBJ1-1; abundance: NA; CDR3aa: ASSYPGKGVSAEAF
v_gene: TRBV15; j_gene: TRBJ1-4; abundance: NA; CDR3aa: ATSRARVVGEKLF
v_gene: TRBV27; j_gene: TRBJ1-5; abundance: NA; CDR3aa: ASSSSRGPNQPQH
v_gene: TRBV29-1; j_gene: TRBJ1-1; abundance: NA; CDR3aa: SFTGQQRMRTEAF
v_gene: TRBV7-9; j_gene: TRBJ1-5; abundance: NA; CDR3aa: ASSQGLDSNQPQH
v_gene: TRBV6-1; j_gene: TRBJ2-1; abundance: NA; CDR3aa: ASSETWGGNEQF
v_gene: TRBV10-2; j_gene: TRBJ1-1; abundance: once; CDR3aa: ASRYDIRTEAF
v_gene: TRBV18; j_gene: TRBJ1-1; abundance: NA; CDR3aa: ASSPTARWHTEAF
v_gene: TRBV7-8; j_gene: TRBJ1-2; abundance: NA; CDR3aa: ASSPGRLYGYT
v_gene: TRBV29-1; j_gene: TRBJ1-2; abundance: few; CDR3aa: SADGGGRRGYT
v_gene: TRBV9; j_gene: TRBJ1-3; abundance: once; CDR3aa: ASSVSGLSSGNTIY
v_gene: TRBV18; j_gene: TRBJ1-5; abundance: NA; CDR3aa: ASSPGRQGWQPQH
v_gene: TRBV24-1; j_gene: TRBJ1-1; abundance: NA; CDR3aa: ATSPPRGWDGTEAF
v_gene: TRBV5-1; j_gene: TRBJ1-4; abundance: NA; CDR3aa: ASSLAEGSNEKLF
v_gene: TRBV19; j_gene: TRBJ1-3; abundance: NA; CDR3aa: ASSIDRDSSGNTIY
v_gene: TRBV5-1; j_gene: TRBJ2-1; abundance: NA; CDR3aa: ASSLRDRGFDEQF
v_gene: TRBV4-3; j_gene: TRBJ1-5; abundance: NA; CDR3aa: ASSQRTEPNQPQH
v_gene: TRBV11-1; j_gene: TRBJ1-5; abundance: few; CDR3aa: ASSWEENQPQH
v_gene: TRBV19; j_gene: TRBJ2-2; abundance: NA; CDR3aa: ASSIVRVETGELF
v_gene: TRBV4-2; j_gene: TRBJ2-2; abundance: NA; CDR3aa: ASSQRDTNTGELF
v_gene: TRBV6-5; j_gene: TRBJ1-5; abundance: NA; CDR3aa: ASSRDRGDQPQH
v_gene: TRBV10-1; j_gene: TRBJ2-3; abundance: few; CDR3aa: ASSDYWTSDTDTQY
v_gene: TRBV6-6; j_gene: TRBJ1-1; abundance: few; CDR3aa: ASSPEPGQEAF